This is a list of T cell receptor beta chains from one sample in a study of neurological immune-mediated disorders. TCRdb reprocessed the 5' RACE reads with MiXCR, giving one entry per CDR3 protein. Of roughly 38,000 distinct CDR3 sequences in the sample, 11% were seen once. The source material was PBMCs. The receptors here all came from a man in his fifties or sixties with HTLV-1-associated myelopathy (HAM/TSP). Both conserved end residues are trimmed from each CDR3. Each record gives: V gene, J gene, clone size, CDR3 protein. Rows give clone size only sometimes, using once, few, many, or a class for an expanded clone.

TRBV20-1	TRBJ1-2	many	SAPDINYGYT
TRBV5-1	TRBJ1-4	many	ASSEGTNEKLF
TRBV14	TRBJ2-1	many	ASSQDRGIYNEQF
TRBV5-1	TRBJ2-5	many	ASSWRGVETQY
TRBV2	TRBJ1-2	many	ASSGDSLNYGYT
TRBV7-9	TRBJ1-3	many	ASSYGTDSGNTIY
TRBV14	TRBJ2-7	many	ASSSHPGQGTGEQY
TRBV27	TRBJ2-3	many	ASSSSQVPTDTQY
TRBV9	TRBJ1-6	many	ASSRSSNLKRGSPLH
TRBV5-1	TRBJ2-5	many	ASSFLPSGTTGIDKTQY
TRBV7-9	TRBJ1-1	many	ASAEQQNTEAF
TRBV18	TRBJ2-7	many	ASSPLGGEDYEQY
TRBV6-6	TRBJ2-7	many	ASSFPRRGARNEQY
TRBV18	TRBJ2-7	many	ASSPDGYEQY
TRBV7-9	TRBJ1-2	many	ASDPGAVNYGYT
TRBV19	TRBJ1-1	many	ASSIGSSGGTEAF
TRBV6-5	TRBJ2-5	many	ASSRRHGAQETQY
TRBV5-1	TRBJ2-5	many	ASSLATGGARGTQY
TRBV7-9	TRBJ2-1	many	VLIPDRVNEQF
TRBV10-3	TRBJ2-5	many	AISEMYSGAGQETQY
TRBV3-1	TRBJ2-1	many	ASSEPGRRTNEQF
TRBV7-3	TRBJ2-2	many	ASSLNPNRGTGELF
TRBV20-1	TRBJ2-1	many	SATQAGRSYNEQF
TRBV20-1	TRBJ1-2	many	SALGQGSYGYT
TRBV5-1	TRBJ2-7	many	ASSLAYITPSYEQY
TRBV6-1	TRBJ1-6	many	ASSESGSYSPLH
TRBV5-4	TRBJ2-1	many	ASSQGTSGPSSYNEQF
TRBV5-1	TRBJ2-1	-	ASSLTSGSAHEHF
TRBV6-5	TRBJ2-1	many	ASSSTREQF
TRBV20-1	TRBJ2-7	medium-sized	SASTSGRGLGEQY
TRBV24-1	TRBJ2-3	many	ATSDLFGADTQY
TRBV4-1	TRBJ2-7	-	ASSQAASGNEQY
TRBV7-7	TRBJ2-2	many	ASSPSSGGYTGELF
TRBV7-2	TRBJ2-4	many	ASSQAWASGNIQY
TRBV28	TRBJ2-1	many	ASRPFVGLARNEQF
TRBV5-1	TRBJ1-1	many	ASSFGQNTEAF
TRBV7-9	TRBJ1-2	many	ASSLERDRGYT
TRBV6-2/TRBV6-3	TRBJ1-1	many	ASSSGTEAF
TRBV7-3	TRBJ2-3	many	ASSLSGRGRGTDTQY
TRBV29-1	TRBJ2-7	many	SVRPHGGYEQY
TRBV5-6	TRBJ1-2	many	ASSQGQSYGYT
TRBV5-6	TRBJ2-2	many	ASSFESWPPLAGVTGELF
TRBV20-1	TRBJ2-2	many	SARDLGLAENTGELF
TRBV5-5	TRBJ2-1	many	ASSLVRQRNNEQF
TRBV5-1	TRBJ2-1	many	ASSFPSLAEKPRSYNEQF
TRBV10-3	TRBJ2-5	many	AISESPGQGGETQY
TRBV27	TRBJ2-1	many	ASSLSRTGNYNEQF
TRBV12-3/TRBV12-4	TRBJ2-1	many	ASGWQGIDEQF
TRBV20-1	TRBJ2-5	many	SARTGAGAGMETQY
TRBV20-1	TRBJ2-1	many	SASYFNRGLANYNEQF
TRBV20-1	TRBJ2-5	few	SAPEGGQGFWETQY
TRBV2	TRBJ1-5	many	ASSGTGDQPQH